This T cell receptor (beta chain) was obtained from a study of cytomegalovirus exposure and HLA in healthy donors. Study results and caveats: DRB1 showed the most TCR associations and HLA-C the fewest in a later analysis, as rates varied by HLA locus. Associated with cytomegalovirus, according to the listing, were 170 or so TCR beta chains.

The PCR had 60 Vbeta and 13 Jbeta primers. TCRdb's table, derived via immunoSEQ multiplex PCR, lists solely in-frame clones and lacks some. The table records approximately 180,000 clones, around nine tenths of them present only once. Trimming stripped 6 bases from V and 1 base from J, with 9 bases between. The CDR3 loop spans 14 amino acids. Germline loops: CDR1 MDHEN, CDR2 SYDVKM. Donors were nominally healthy when sampled, though unrecorded immune exposures were likely. With regard to this clone: The antigen remains unidentified.

This clonotype was sampled from a woman under 30 in good health and CMV-seronegative. The chain joins TRBV28 to TRBJ2-2; D may be TRBD1 (6 bases). Sequenced input: PBMCs. This CDR3 is CASSPTGNTGELFF. The CDR3 bases are TGTGCCAGCAGCCCGACAGGGAACACCGGGGAGCTGTTTTTT.